A single sample gave rise to the 23 T cell receptor beta chains below, sequenced in a study of control samples from healthy donors and cancer patients. This table comes from immunoSEQ multiplex PCR, and its TCRdb copy is limited to in-frame clones, with some not included. The sample lists about 81,000 clones; approximately 94% were seen once. Sequences were obtained from blood. These receptors were collected from a woman aged 18-30 years in good health.

The sample holds a few counts of this clone. The rearrangement joins TRBV15 to TRBJ1-2; 7 bases match TRBD1. The germline V gene has CDR1 LNHNV and CDR2 YYDKDF (reference sequence). This CDR3 region has 13 residues. V gave up 9 bases and J gave up 5 bases; unmatched junction bases: 9. The CDR3 DNA reads as TGTGCCACAACGCGACAGGGCTCGTATGGCTACACCTTC. It yields the protein CATTRQGSYGYTF.

V gene TRBV5-1 combines with J gene TRBJ1-5, with TRBD1 matching 10 bases. CDR1 and CDR2 from the germline V gene are SGHRS and YFSETQ. After removal of 0 bases from V and 5 bases from J, the junction contained 8 bases not matched to a gene. CDR3 size: 17 residues. The CDR3 DNA is TGCGCCAGCAGCTTGGGACAGGGGGCCCTCGGTGATCAGCCCCAGCATTTT. Translated, it gives CASSLGQGALGDQPQHF.

This clone occurred once. V gene TRBV27 combines with J gene TRBJ1-1; 11 bases match TRBD1. Germline trimming cut 5 bases from V and 5 bases from J; bases unmatched to any gene: 4. The CDR3 totals 14 residues. The germline gives CDR1 MNHEY, CDR2 SMNVEV (reference sequence). The CDR3 protein is CASSGDRGKTEAFF. CDR3 DNA: TGTGCCAGCAGTGGGGACAGGGGGAAGACTGAAGCTTTCTTT.

The chain recombines TRBV28 with TRBJ1-2, with 11 bases lining up with TRBD1. Germline CDR1 and CDR2: MDHEN and SYDVKM. The CDR3 length is 16 residues. The V gene end was trimmed by 8 bases and the J gene end by 6 bases; junction bases not matched to a gene: 14. CDR3 loop: CASGPPPGQGADGYTF. The CDR3 DNA reads TGTGCCAGCGGTCCGCCCCCAGGACAGGGGGCGGATGGCTACACCTTC.

J is TRBJ1-2 and V is TRBV3-1 (or the pseudogene TRBV3-2), with 7 bases lining up with TRBD1. The ends lost 5 bases at V and 4 bases at J; junction bases unmatched: 1. The CDR3 length is 12 residues. Germline CDR1 reads LGHDT; CDR2 reads YNNKEL (reference sequence). CDR3 loop: CASSSGGYGYTF. DNA of the CDR3: TGTGCCAGCAGCTCAGGGGGCTATGGCTACACCTTC.

The genes are TRBV7-2 and TRBJ2-1; tentatively, D is TRBD1 (6 bases). Deletions cut 1 base from V and 0 bases from J, with 16 bases between. The CDR3 totals 18 residues. CDR1 and CDR2 from the germline V gene are SGHTA and FQGNSA. This chain's CDR3 is CASSLEQGAPISYNEQFF. In nucleotides, the CDR3 is TGTGCCAGCAGCTTAGAACAGGGAGCCCCCATCTCCTACAATGAGCAGTTCTTC.

This chain joins TRBV6-2 or TRBV6-3 and TRBJ1-2, with no clear D. Between the trimmed V and J ends, which lost 5 bases and 3 bases, there was a span of 16 bases. Germline CDR1 reads MNHEY; CDR2 reads SVGEGT. The CDR3 is 15 residues long. The CDR3 loop reads CASSRLERAHYGYTF. The CDR3 coding sequence is TGTGCCAGCAGTCGTTTAGAGAGGGCCCACTATGGCTACACCTTC.

The chain combines TRBV9 with TRBJ1-1, with D unclear. The CDR3 totals 15 residues. Germline assignment: CDR1 SGDLS and CDR2 YYNGEE. V was clipped by 0 bases and J by 4 bases, with 13 bases between them. CDR3 region: CASSVDPGRVTEAFF. CDR3 coding DNA: TGTGCCAGCAGCGTAGATCCGGGGAGAGTCACTGAAGCTTTCTTT.

The rearrangement joins TRBV3-1 (or the pseudogene TRBV3-2) to TRBJ2-5; the D call may be TRBD1 or TRBD2 (5 bases each). The germline CDR1 and CDR2 sequences are LGHDT and YNNKEL (reference sequence). This CDR3 spans 15 amino acids. Trimming took 0 bases from V and 2 from J, leaving 10 bases between them. The CDR3 is CASSQEGPSQETQYF. CDR3 nucleotide sequence: TGTGCCAGCAGCCAAGAGGGACCGTCTCAAGAGACCCAGTACTTC.

The chain has TRBV15 and TRBJ1-6, with D tentatively TRBD1 (5 bases). The germline V and J ends were trimmed by 0 bases and 6 bases, with 21 bases remaining between them. This CDR3 comprises 19 residues. Germline assignment: CDR1 LNHNV and CDR2 YYDKDF (reference sequence). The CDR3 bases are TGTGCCACCAGCAGAGATCTTAATCGCCAGGGTGTAACTAATTCACCCCTCCACTTT. Protein sequence: CATSRDLNRQGVTNSPLHF.

The chain joins TRBV7-3 to TRBJ1-6, with a weak D call TRBD1 (5 bases). The CDR3 is 15 amino acids. CDR1 and CDR2 from the germline V gene are SGHTA and FQGTGA. Trimming shortened V by 2 bases and J by 7 bases, and 12 bases separated the two germline ends. As DNA, the CDR3 is TGTGCCAGCAGCTTAGTCGCCAGGGCCAATTCACCCCTCCACTTT. Translated: CASSLVARANSPLHF.

The chain has TRBV7-8 and TRBJ2-3; weak D call: TRBD2 (5 bases). This CDR3 contains 18 residues. The ends were cut back, 0 bases at V and 0 bases at J, with 16 bases in the middle. In germline, CDR1 is SGHVS, CDR2 FQNEAQ. The CDR3 loop reads CASSLAPLGAASTDTQYF. DNA for the CDR3: TGTGCCAGCAGCTTAGCCCCGTTAGGAGCGGCTAGCACAGATACGCAGTATTTT.

The gene calls are TRBV15 and TRBJ2-1; 9 nucleotides match TRBD1. The CDR3 length is 16 residues. J lost 4 bases, V lost 5 bases, and 9 bases had no gene match. The germline gives CDR1 LNHNV, CDR2 YYDKDF (reference sequence). CDR3 sequence reads: CATSEPTGQGYNEQFF. CDR3 DNA sequence: TGTGCCACCAGCGAGCCGACGGGACAGGGTTACAATGAGCAGTTCTTC.

This rearrangement joins TRBV15 to TRBJ2-7; the match to TRBD1 covers 7 bases. With 3 bases clipped from V and 6 bases from J, the junction kept 14 bases outside the gene matches. This CDR3 has 16 residues. CDR1 LNHNV and CDR2 YYDKDF come from the germline V gene (reference sequence). The CDR3 sequence: CATSSIPGQATSEQYF. CDR3 nucleotides: TGTGCCACCAGCAGCATACCTGGACAGGCCACTTCCGAGCAGTACTTC. Full variable domain (remainder filled in from reference TRBV15 and TRBJ2-7): DAMVIQNPRYQVTQFGKPVTLSCSQTLNHNVMYWYQQKSSQAPKLLFHYYDKDFNNEADTPDNFQSRRPNTSFCFLDIRSPGLGDTAMYLCATSSIPGQATSEQYFGPGTRLTVT.

The rearrangement uses TRBV9 and TRBJ1-4; TRBD1 matches at 7 bases. The CDR3 runs to 16 residues. The ends lost 3 bases at V and 4 bases at J; junction bases unmatched: 9. The germline gives CDR1 SGDLS, CDR2 YYNGEE. CDR3 sequence reads: CASSAEGQNYNEKLFF. DNA of the CDR3: TGTGCCAGCAGCGCCGAGGGACAGAACTATAATGAAAAACTGTTTTTT.

The V call is TRBV5-8, the J call TRBJ1-4; D may be TRBD1 (5 bases). The CDR3 is 18 residues long. V dropped 1 base and J dropped 3 bases, with 19 bases sitting between them. Germline lookup yields CDR1 SGHTS and CDR2 YDEGEE. The CDR3 loop is CASSLLLYRQKPNEKLFF. CDR3 DNA sequence: TGTGCCAGCAGCTTGCTCCTCTACCGACAGAAGCCTAATGAAAAACTGTTTTTT. Variable domain in full (rest from reference TRBV5-8 and TRBJ1-4): EAGVTQSPTHLIKTRGQQATLRCSPISGHTSVYWYQQALGLGLQFLLWYDEGEERNRGNFPPRFSGRQFPNYSSELNVNALELEDSALYLCASSLLLYRQKPNEKLFFGSGTQLSVL.

The chain links TRBV19 to TRBJ1-4, with TRBD1 identical over 9 bases. The CDR3 is made up of 15 amino acids. Germline loops: CDR1 LNHDA, CDR2 SQIVND (reference sequence). V shed 4 bases and J 3 bases; nucleotides not matched to a gene: 3. This chain's CDR3 is CASSKNRGPNEKLFF. The CDR3 bases are TGTGCCAGTAGTAAGAACAGGGGGCCTAATGAAAAACTGTTTTTT.

The chain couples TRBV19 to TRBJ2-1; perhaps TRBD1 as D (6 bases). V was trimmed by 4 bases and J by 2 bases, leaving 15 bases between them. This CDR3 contains 16 residues. CDR1 and CDR2 (germline): LNHDA, SQIVND (reference sequence). DNA of the CDR3: TGTGCCAGTAGTAAGGGGGTCGGGTCTACCTACAATGAGCAGTTCTTC. It encodes CASSKGVGSTYNEQFF.

The chain carries TRBV24-1 and TRBJ2-1; D ambiguous. CDR3 length: 15 residues. Per germline, CDR1 KGHDR and CDR2 SFDVKD. Trimming took off 2 bases at V and 3 bases at J, with 10 bases between the two ends. CDR3 sequence reads: CATSDYGQNYNEQFF. In DNA form, the CDR3 reads TGTGCCACCAGTGATTATGGTCAGAACTACAATGAGCAGTTCTTC.

The chain uses TRBV18 and TRBJ1-2; D not resolved. V was shortened by 1 base and J by 8 bases, with 26 bases between the two germline ends. Germline loops: CDR1 KGHSH, CDR2 LQKENI. This CDR3 is built from 18 residues. This chain's CDR3 is CASSPQPAGSLRLGGYTF. Written as DNA, the CDR3 is TGTGCCAGCTCACCACAACCAGCAGGATCACTGAGGTTAGGCGGCTACACCTTC.

For the CDR3, the DNA is TGTGCCAGCAGCATCCGGGACAGGGAGATACCTGGGGGTGAAGCTTTCTTT. Translated: CASSIRDREIPGGEAFF. The rearrangement links TRBV5-6 to TRBJ1-1; 9 nucleotides agree with TRBD1. Germline-derived CDR1 and CDR2 are SGHDT and YYEEEE. The V and J ends lost 4 bases and 7 bases, in that order; junction bases with no gene match: 17. This CDR3 region has 17 residues.

V and J are TRBV9 and TRBJ2-7, with TRBD1 matching 9 bases. The trim removed 0 bases at V and 9 bases at J, leaving 10 bases unmatched. This CDR3 has 15 residues. Germline loops: CDR1 SGDLS, CDR2 YYNGEE. CDR3 nucleotides: TGTGCCAGCAGCGTAGCCGGACAGGGGCGCGTAGTGCAGTACTTC. The encoded protein is CASSVAGQGRVVQYF. Variable domain in full (rest from reference TRBV9 and TRBJ2-7): DSGVTQTPKHLITATGQRVTLRCSPRSGDLSVYWYQQSLDQGLQFLIQYYNGEERAKGNILERFSAQQFPDLHSELNLSSLELGDSALYFCASSVAGQGRVVQYFGPGTRLTVT.

This clone was recorded only once. The chain recombines TRBV27 with TRBJ2-7; possibly TRBD1 for D (5 bases). Trimming left V 4 bases short and J 0 bases short, with 13 bases between. The CDR3 totals 15 residues. Looked up from germline, CDR1 is MNHEY and CDR2 is SMNVEV (reference sequence). CDR3 sequence reads: CASSYRLTDSYEQYF. In DNA form, the CDR3 reads TGTGCCAGCAGTTACAGGTTAACCGACTCCTACGAGCAGTACTTC.